This entry lists 27 T cell receptor beta chains sequenced from one sample in a study of post-analysis software for immune sequencing data. Broader study findings: Roughly five TRBV segments were more frequent in patients than controls; TRBV5-6, TRBV5-1 and TRBV20-1 belonged to this group.

Which antigens these TCRs recognize remains unknown. Included in the TCR beta cDNA libraries were unique molecular identifiers. TCRdb ran MiXCR on the PCR reads and lists one entry per CDR3 protein. This table holds fewer than 850,000 distinct CDR3 sequences, about 27% found once. Sequenced material: blood. The receptor set was obtained from a girl under 18 with multiple sclerosis.

In its sample, this clonotype was seen a few times. This chain's CDR3 is CASRLAGGNIQYF. The CDR3 bases are TGTGCCAGCCGACTAGCGGGCGGGAACATTCAGTACTTC. V and J are TRBV7-2 and TRBJ2-4; TRBD2 matches at 10 bases. From germline, CDR1 is SGHTA and CDR2 FQGNSA. The CDR3 consists of 13 residues. V lost 8 bases, J lost 7 bases, and 5 bases stayed unmatched.

With regard to this clonotype: With a much larger clone just one base away, this may be a read error. The genes are TRBV20-1 and TRBJ2-5; a possible D gene is TRBD2 (6 bases). The germline CDR1 and CDR2 sequences are DFQATT and SNEGSKA (reference sequence). This CDR3 contains 14 residues. The CDR3 loop is CSVSPGSGEEAQYF. The CDR3 DNA sequence: TGCAGTGTCAGTCCTGGTTCGGGGGAAGAGGCCCAGTACTTC.

This clonotype was seen only a few times. J is TRBJ2-7 and V is TRBV28; 9 bases are shared with TRBD1. V gave up 5 bases and J gave up 2 bases; unmatched junction bases: 7. From germline, CDR1 is MDHEN and CDR2 SYDVKM. The CDR3 spans 15 residues. CDR3 amino acids: CASSPRTGGPYEQYF. In DNA, the CDR3 is TGTGCCAGCAGTCCACGTACAGGGGGCCCCTACGAGCAGTACTTC.

This clonotype occurred many times. The chain links TRBV20-1 to TRBJ2-5, with TRBD2 as a possible D gene (5 bases). Germline CDR1 reads DFQATT; CDR2 reads SNEGSKA (reference sequence). The CDR3 length is 13 residues. Trimming shortened V by 1 base and J by 7 bases, and 13 bases separated the two germline ends. The CDR3 region is CSARVRLEGTQYF. DNA of the CDR3: TGCAGTGCTAGAGTCAGGCTAGAGGGGACCCAGTACTTC.

Only a few counts were recorded for this clonotype. CDR3: CASSSGTGIGQNSPLHF. The CDR3 DNA follows: TGTGCCAGCAGTTCCGGGACAGGGATAGGTCAGAATTCACCCCTCCACTTT. The V gene is TRBV12-3 or TRBV12-4, the J gene TRBJ1-6, with 9 bases matching TRBD1. The ends lost 4 bases at V and 7 bases at J; junction bases unmatched: 11. The CDR3 spans 17 residues.

The table lists this clonotype with many counts. The chain carries TRBV6-1 and TRBJ2-7, with 12 bases fitting TRBD2. Per germline, CDR1 MNHNS and CDR2 SASEGT. Trimming took 5 bases from V and 2 from J; bases not matched to a gene: 4. The CDR3 has 15 amino acids. CDR3 DNA: TGTGCCAGCAGTCCCCGGACTAGCGGGGCCTACGAGCAGTACTTC. Its protein is CASSPRTSGAYEQYF.

This sequence joins TRBV3-1 and TRBJ1-4, with 10 bases identical to TRBD1. This CDR3 contains 15 residues. Germline loops: CDR1 LGHDT, CDR2 YNNKEL (reference sequence). Germline trimming cut 4 bases from V and 8 bases from J; bases unmatched to any gene: 7. CDR3 protein: CASSLPWDRGEKLFF. For the CDR3, the DNA is TGTGCCAGCAGCCTTCCTTGGGACAGGGGCGAAAAACTGTTTTTT.

The DNA for the CDR3 is TGTGCCAGCAGGCCCTGGGCGGCCAGTGCCAACGTCCTGACTTTC. It encodes CASRPWAASANVLTF. The V and J genes are TRBV6-1 and TRBJ2-6, with D hard to call. V shed 6 bases and J shed 7 bases, with 16 bases lying between them. The CDR3 spans 15 residues. Germline loops: CDR1 MNHNS, CDR2 SASEGT.

The count of this clonotype is one. The genes are TRBV5-1 and TRBJ2-1, with 9 bases matching TRBD2. The CDR3 loop spans 15 amino acids. V gave up 4 bases and J gave up 2 bases; unmatched junction bases: 4. The germline V gene encodes CDR1 SGHRS and CDR2 YFSETQ. For the CDR3, the DNA is TGCGCCAGCAGCGAAGCGGGAGGAACCTACAATGAGCAGTTCTTC. Residues: CASSEAGGTYNEQFF.

This clonotype was found a few times. The rearrangement joins TRBV28 to TRBJ2-7; 8 positions agree with TRBD1. The germline V gene has CDR1 MDHEN and CDR2 SYDVKM. The CDR3 consists of 17 residues. The V and J ends lost 5 bases and 10 bases, in that order; junction bases with no gene match: 22. The chain's CDR3 is CASSPRTGMAAREAQYF. The CDR3 DNA reads as TGTGCCAGCAGTCCTCGGACAGGGATGGCCGCAAGAGAGGCCCAGTACTTC. The full variable domain, with the rest looked up from reference TRBV28 and TRBJ2-7, is DVKVTQSSRYLVKRTGEKVFLECVQDMDHENMFWYRQDPGLGLRLIYFSYDVKMKEKGDIPEGYSVSREKKERFSLILESASTNQTSMYLCASSPRTGMAAREAQYFGPGTRLTVT.

This rearrangement joins TRBV5-1 to TRBJ2-3; D ambiguous. Trimming removed 0 bases from V and 6 bases from J, with 5 bases in between. Germline-derived CDR1 and CDR2 are SGHRS and YFSETQ. CDR3 size: 12 residues. CDR3 sequence: CASSLVYDTQYF. CDR3 DNA: TGCGCCAGCAGCTTGGTGTATGATACGCAGTATTTT.

This clonotype appeared many times. The chain employs TRBV4-1 and TRBJ1-2; TRBD1 agrees at 7 bases. The germline V gene encodes CDR1 MGHRA and CDR2 YSYEKL. This CDR3 region has 15 residues. The J segment lost 3 bases and the V segment lost 4 bases, leaving 8 bases of the junction unmatched. This CDR3 is CASSPLGQADYGYTF. The CDR3 bases are TGCGCCAGCAGCCCCCTAGGACAGGCAGACTATGGCTACACCTTC.

The chain uses TRBV4-3 and TRBJ2-5; D not resolved. Germline V gene data show CDR1 as LGHNA and CDR2 as YSLEER. V dropped 11 bases and J dropped 0 bases, with 16 bases sitting between them. CDR3 length: 14 residues. Here the CDR3 DNA reads TGCGCCTCACGGCGAAGCGTCGACCAAGAGACCCAGTACTTC. Amino acid sequence: CASRRSVDQETQYF.

The CDR3 reads CASSVADDLSGNTIYF. The CDR3 DNA sequence: TGTGCCAGCAGCGTAGCCGATGATCTCTCTGGAAACACCATATATTTT. V gene TRBV9 combines with J gene TRBJ1-3; D is undetermined. This CDR3 has 16 residues. V was clipped by 0 bases and J by 0 bases, with 10 bases between them. Looked up from germline, CDR1 is SGDLS and CDR2 is YYNGEE.

The genes are TRBV7-2 and TRBJ2-2, with D hard to call. This CDR3 is 16 amino acids long. The V and J ends lost 0 bases and 0 bases respectively, with 8 bases between them. The germline gives CDR1 SGHTA, CDR2 FQGNSA. The CDR3, as DNA: TGTGCCAGCAGCTTAGCACGGCCCCCGAACACCGGGGAGCTGTTTTTT. This encodes CASSLARPPNTGELFF.

The chain employs TRBV10-3 and TRBJ1-2; weak D call: TRBD1 (6 bases). CDR3 size: 14 residues. The ends were cut back, 10 bases at V and 3 bases at J, with 18 bases in the middle. Germline V gene data show CDR1 as ENHRY and CDR2 as SYGVKD. CDR3 DNA sequence: TGTGCCAGCTCTCCTGCTCAGGGGCACTATGGCTACACCTTC. It yields the protein CASSPAQGHYGYTF.

The chain combines TRBV11-2 with TRBJ2-3; D is undetermined. CDR1 and CDR2 from the germline V gene are SGHAT and FQNNGV. The CDR3 is 15 residues long. Trimming left V 4 bases short and J 0 bases short, with 11 bases between. In DNA, the CDR3 is TGTGCCAGCAGCTCTGGAAGACGGAGCACAGATACGCAGTATTTT. Translation: CASSSGRRSTDTQYF.

With regard to this clonotype: A much larger clone is a single base away; this may be a read error. V is TRBV29-1 and J is TRBJ2-3; D not resolved. The CDR3 consists of 11 residues. Germline values: CDR1 SQVTM, CDR2 ANQGSEA. CDR3 sequence (DNA): TGCAGCGCCGGTGGCACAGATGCGCAGTATTTT. The encoded protein is CSAGGTDAQYF.

In this sample, this clonotype turned up many times. The gene calls are TRBV11-2 and TRBJ2-3; D is unresolved. V lost 3 bases, J lost 4 bases, and 5 bases lay in between. The CDR3 contains 12 residues. CDR1 SGHAT and CDR2 FQNNGV come from the germline V gene. The CDR3 here is CASSLQADTQYF. The CDR3 DNA reads TGTGCCAGCAGCTTGCAGGCAGATACGCAGTATTTT. Together with reference TRBV11-2 and TRBJ2-3, the CDR3 gives the full variable domain: EAGVAQSPRYKIIEKRQSVAFWCNPISGHATLYWYQQILGQGPKLLIQFQNNGVVDDSQLPKDRFSAERLKGVDSTLKIQPAKLEDSAVYLCASSLQADTQYFGPGTRLTVL.

The gene calls are TRBV24-1 and TRBJ2-1; D not certain. The CDR3 length is 11 residues. V lost 7 bases and J 6 bases, leaving 6 bases between the germline ends. CDR1 KGHDR and CDR2 SFDVKD come from the germline V gene. CDR3 sequence reads: CATRRGNEQFF. CDR3 nucleotides: TGTGCCACCAGAAGAGGCAATGAGCAGTTCTTC.

The chain has TRBV15 and TRBJ2-7; D is undetermined. The germline gives CDR1 LNHNV, CDR2 YYDKDF (reference sequence). CDR3 size: 12 residues. V dropped 4 bases and J dropped 6 bases, with 10 bases sitting between them. DNA for the CDR3: TGTGCCACCAGCATGCACTCGACCGAGCAGTACTTC. It codes for CATSMHSTEQYF.

This clonotype was observed a few times. This rearrangement joins TRBV20-1 to TRBJ2-5; 9 bases align to TRBD1. The length of the CDR3 is 16 residues. Germline lookup yields CDR1 DFQATT and CDR2 SNEGSKA (reference sequence). The J segment lost 5 bases and the V segment lost 6 bases, leaving 16 bases of the junction unmatched. The chain's CDR3 is CSAGRGVQGARETQYF. Written as DNA, the CDR3 is TGCAGTGCAGGCCGGGGAGTACAGGGGGCACGCGAGACCCAGTACTTC.

The chain links TRBV20-1 to TRBJ1-1; D remains ambiguous. CDR3 length: 16 amino acids. Germline values: CDR1 DFQATT, CDR2 SNEGSKA (reference sequence). V lost 1 base and J 0 bases, leaving 15 bases between the germline ends. CDR3 residues: CSARALGRQMNTEAFF. The CDR3 DNA reads as TGCAGTGCTAGAGCCCTGGGCAGGCAGATGAACACTGAAGCTTTCTTT.

This clonotype appeared a single time. This chain connects TRBV27 to TRBJ1-1; no clear D. The V end was cut by 0 bases, the J end by 0 bases, with 8 bases between. The germline gives CDR1 MNHEY, CDR2 SMNVEV (reference sequence). The length of the CDR3 is 15 residues. CDR3 nucleotide sequence: TGTGCCAGCAGTTTATCCCCGGGGATGAACACTGAAGCTTTCTTT. It codes for CASSLSPGMNTEAFF.

The rearrangement links TRBV12-3 or TRBV12-4 to TRBJ2-5, with a weak D call TRBD2 (5 bases). V was shortened by 7 bases and J by 3 bases, with 12 bases between the two germline ends. This CDR3 region has 13 residues. The CDR3 sequence: CASTVQREETQYF. The CDR3 DNA reads TGTGCCAGCACCGTACAGAGGGAAGAGACCCAGTACTTC.

This clonotype was found a few times. The gene calls are TRBV4-3 and TRBJ1-5; D gene unclear. V lost 4 bases and J 6 bases, leaving 16 bases between the germline ends. CDR3 length: 15 amino acids. Germline V gene sequence: CDR1 LGHNA, CDR2 YSLEER. In DNA form, the CDR3 reads TGCGCCAGCAGCCCGTCTTCCAAGGGCGGTCAGCCCCAGCATTTT. Translation: CASSPSSKGGQPQHF.

The table lists this clonotype with a few counts. The chain links TRBV10-3 to TRBJ1-4; D is unclear. The CDR3 length is 15 residues. Trimming took off 6 bases at V and 8 bases at J, with 19 bases between the two ends. The germline V gene has CDR1 ENHRY and CDR2 SYGVKD. The CDR3 DNA sequence: TGTGCCATCAGCCAAACGGCCACTACTGGGGAAAAACTGTTTTTT. Translating gives CAISQTATTGEKLFF.